A selection of T cell receptor beta chains follows, all from one sample in a study of CD8 T cells in ankylosing spondylitis. MiXCR was run by TCRdb on the 5' RACE reads, yielding one entry per CDR3 protein. The sample consists of around 490,000 distinct CDR3 sequences, roughly 5.3% of them appearing once. The sequencing sample was made of blood, either unsorted or a sorted T cell fraction (not recorded which). These TCRs come from a male donor with ankylosing spondylitis. Each CDR3 is given with its conserved first and last residue. Rows may omit the clone size; those that give it use once, few, many or a size class.

abundance: .
len: 13
v_gene: TRBV7-9
j_gene: TRBJ1-1
CDR3aa: CASSPGGHTEAFF

abundance: many
len: 14
v_gene: TRBV6-1
j_gene: TRBJ1-6
CDR3aa: CASTLGGVDSPLHF

abundance: many
len: 16
v_gene: TRBV4-3
j_gene: TRBJ2-3
CDR3aa: CASSQDLGSYTDTQYF

abundance: many
len: 16
v_gene: TRBV6-2/TRBV6-3
j_gene: TRBJ2-1
CDR3aa: CASSTYTTSGRGEQFF

abundance: .
len: 14
v_gene: TRBV28
j_gene: TRBJ2-5
CDR3aa: CASSLRGQAKTQYF

abundance: many
len: 16
v_gene: TRBV12-3/TRBV12-4
j_gene: TRBJ2-2
CDR3aa: CASSLGYRGVTGELFF

abundance: .
len: 11
v_gene: TRBV29-1
j_gene: TRBJ2-5
CDR3aa: CSAGAAETQYF

abundance: many
len: 17
v_gene: TRBV7-8
j_gene: TRBJ2-4
CDR3aa: CASSLVGSPLAKNIQYF

abundance: many
len: 18
v_gene: TRBV7-2
j_gene: TRBJ2-3
CDR3aa: CASSYSAMDRAFTDTQYF

abundance: many
len: 16
v_gene: TRBV11-2
j_gene: TRBJ2-4
CDR3aa: CASSLRRGLWKNIQYF

abundance: many
len: 14
v_gene: TRBV4-3
j_gene: TRBJ2-1
CDR3aa: CASSHQELDNEQFF

abundance: many
len: 13
v_gene: TRBV12-3/TRBV12-4
j_gene: TRBJ1-1
CDR3aa: CASILFGATEAFF

abundance: many
len: 14
v_gene: TRBV5-6
j_gene: TRBJ1-2
CDR3aa: CASSWTGTAGEDTF

abundance: few
len: 13
v_gene: TRBV20-1
j_gene: TRBJ2-7
CDR3aa: CSARGTGENEQYF

abundance: many
len: 13
v_gene: TRBV6-5
j_gene: TRBJ1-2
CDR3aa: CASSYWGYYGYTF

abundance: many
len: 15
v_gene: TRBV6-1
j_gene: TRBJ2-7
CDR3aa: CASSTSPSLNYEQYF

abundance: many
len: 12
v_gene: TRBV20-1
j_gene: TRBJ1-2
CDR3aa: CSAVGRAYGYTF

abundance: many
len: 13
v_gene: TRBV28
j_gene: TRBJ1-2
CDR3aa: CASSLLRVSGYTF

abundance: many
len: 13
v_gene: TRBV20-1
j_gene: TRBJ2-3
CDR3aa: CSAFTVQGDTQYF

abundance: many
len: 13
v_gene: TRBV5-1
j_gene: TRBJ1-6
CDR3aa: CASSPRTNSPLHF

abundance: many
len: 13
v_gene: TRBV5-6
j_gene: TRBJ1-1
CDR3aa: CASSLYRGLEAFF

abundance: many
len: 16
v_gene: TRBV7-9
j_gene: TRBJ1-6
CDR3aa: CASSRGLGQDNSPLHF

abundance: many
len: 15
v_gene: TRBV12-3/TRBV12-4
j_gene: TRBJ2-4
CDR3aa: CASSLVGGAKNIQYF

abundance: many
len: 14
v_gene: TRBV5-6
j_gene: TRBJ1-4
CDR3aa: CASSSTGPGEKLFF

abundance: many
len: 15
v_gene: TRBV5-1
j_gene: TRBJ2-7
CDR3aa: CASSFKAGTGIEQYF

abundance: many
len: 14
v_gene: TRBV11-1
j_gene: TRBJ2-7
CDR3aa: CASSPTLVTYEQYF

abundance: many
len: 13
v_gene: TRBV6-5
j_gene: TRBJ1-2
CDR3aa: CASSYARGYGYTF

abundance: .
len: 16
v_gene: TRBV7-6
j_gene: TRBJ2-1
CDR3aa: CASSDYRGPTYNEQFF

abundance: many
len: 15
v_gene: TRBV29-1
j_gene: TRBJ2-1
CDR3aa: CSVSAGASSYNEQFF

abundance: many
len: 17
v_gene: TRBV7-2
j_gene: TRBJ2-6
CDR3aa: CASSRVAVLSGANVLTF

abundance: many
len: 17
v_gene: TRBV6-5
j_gene: TRBJ1-4
CDR3aa: CASSYSPGQGGNEKLFF

abundance: few
len: 14
v_gene: TRBV5-1
j_gene: TRBJ1-1
CDR3aa: CASIEFPGTVEAFF

abundance: many
len: 16
v_gene: TRBV5-4
j_gene: TRBJ2-7
CDR3aa: CASSAGGAGGPYEQYF

abundance: many
len: 14
v_gene: TRBV20-1
j_gene: TRBJ2-3
CDR3aa: CSAHGGISTDTQYF

abundance: .
len: 16
v_gene: TRBV20-1
j_gene: TRBJ2-1
CDR3aa: CRPGGLAGYPANEQFF

abundance: many
len: 12
v_gene: TRBV7-9
j_gene: TRBJ2-1
CDR3aa: CASSFSGAEQFF

abundance: many
len: 16
v_gene: TRBV6-2/TRBV6-3
j_gene: TRBJ1-1
CDR3aa: CASSPRPGSMNTEAFF

abundance: many
len: 15
v_gene: TRBV6-2/TRBV6-3
j_gene: TRBJ2-2
CDR3aa: CASSYSQPYTGELFF

abundance: .
len: 16
v_gene: TRBV30
j_gene: TRBJ2-1
CDR3aa: CAWTGPWTGGGNEQFF

abundance: few
len: 14
v_gene: TRBV20-1
j_gene: TRBJ2-5
CDR3aa: CSAHRRGGGETQYF

abundance: many
len: 19
v_gene: TRBV4-2
j_gene: TRBJ1-2
CDR3aa: CASSQELMGEQVGGYGYTF

abundance: .
len: 14
v_gene: TRBV14
j_gene: TRBJ1-1
CDR3aa: CASSLWTPNTEAFF

abundance: many
len: 19
v_gene: TRBV10-3
j_gene: TRBJ2-7
CDR3aa: CAISEPRGSTTESTYEQYF